The next 29 T cell receptor beta chains were all read from a single sample in a study of control samples from healthy donors and cancer patients. Repertoires were generated with immunoSEQ multiplex PCR, while TCRdb's copy carries only in-frame clones and drops some. The sample contains about 44,000 clones, around 87% of which appear only once. The sample comprised PBMCs. The source is an older woman with lung cancer.

The chain links TRBV6-1 to TRBJ1-1; D call uncertain. Germline CDR1 is MNHNS and CDR2 is SASEGT. The V end was cut by 2 bases, the J end by 5 bases, with 9 bases between. This CDR3 is built from 13 residues. Here the CDR3 reads CASSENGETEAFF. CDR3 sequence (DNA): TGTGCCAGCAGTGAAAACGGGGAAACTGAAGCTTTCTTT.

The V and J genes are TRBV3-1 (or the pseudogene TRBV3-2) and TRBJ2-7; TRBD2 agrees at 8 bases. V was clipped by 1 base and J by 7 bases; unmatched bases: 3. Germline V gene lookup returns CDR1 LGHDT and CDR2 YNNKEL (reference sequence). The length of the CDR3 is 13 residues. CDR3 residues: CASSQGSGSEQYF. DNA for the CDR3: TGTGCCAGCAGCCAAGGGAGCGGGAGTGAGCAGTACTTC.

The J gene is TRBJ1-2, the V gene TRBV6-5; no reliable D call. CDR1 and CDR2 (germline): MNHEY, SVGAGI. This CDR3 spans 12 amino acids. Trimming shortened V by 6 bases and J by 0 bases, and 5 bases separated the two germline ends. The CDR3 DNA is TGTGCCAGCAGGGACCCTAACTATGGCTACACCTTC. As protein: CASRDPNYGYTF.

The J gene is TRBJ2-7, the V gene TRBV19, with D possibly matching TRBD2 (6 bases). Looked up from germline, CDR1 is LNHDA and CDR2 is SQIVND (reference sequence). V was trimmed by 1 base and J by 7 bases, leaving 8 bases between them. The CDR3 contains 12 residues. For the CDR3, the DNA is TGTGCCAGTAGTATAGGGGCGGGGGAGCAGTACTTC. It is translated as CASSIGAGEQYF.

The DNA of the CDR3 is TGTGCCAGCACTGTAGCGGGAAGCTCCTACGAGCAGTACTTC. This sequence encodes CASTVAGSSYEQYF. This chain joins TRBV2 and TRBJ2-7, with 8 nucleotides matching TRBD2. After removal of 7 bases from V and 0 bases from J, the junction contained 5 bases not matched to a gene. The CDR3 totals 14 residues. In germline, CDR1 is SNHLY, CDR2 FYNNEI.

The J gene is TRBJ2-3, the V gene TRBV6-5; 10 nucleotides agree with TRBD1. The ends lost 7 bases at V and 3 bases at J; junction bases unmatched: 4. The CDR3 spans 14 residues. CDR1 MNHEY and CDR2 SVGAGI come from the germline V gene. In DNA form, the CDR3 reads TGTGCCAGCACTCGGACAGGGGGAACAGATACGCAGTATTTT. It yields the protein CASTRTGGTDTQYF.

This clone was picked up one time. This chain links TRBV5-1 with TRBJ2-7; tentative D call: TRBD2 (6 bases). The CDR3 consists of 15 residues. V lost 6 bases and J lost 3, with 19 bases in between. Looked up from germline, CDR1 is SGHRS and CDR2 is YFSETQ. For the CDR3, the DNA is TGCGCCAGCACCAACCCGGGGAGGCCTAGCTACGAGCAGTACTTC. It codes for CASTNPGRPSYEQYF. Supplemented by reference TRBV5-1 and TRBJ2-7, the full variable domain reads KAGVTQTPRYLIKTRGQQVTLSCSPISGHRSVSWYQQTPGQGLQFLFEYFSETQRNKGNFPGRFSGRQFSNSRSEMNVSTLELGDSALYLCASTNPGRPSYEQYFGPGTRLTVT.

The rearrangement uses TRBV2 and TRBJ2-7; 9 positions match TRBD1. J gave up 3 bases and V 6 bases, and 6 bases lay outside the gene matches. The germline V gene encodes CDR1 SNHLY and CDR2 FYNNEI. The CDR3 extends over 14 amino acids. The CDR3 region has the DNA TGTGCCAGCAGGGGTGGGGACAGGGTCTACGAGCAGTACTTC. Its protein product is CASRGGDRVYEQYF.

J is TRBJ2-7 and V is TRBV6-5, with 10 bases that match TRBD2. The CDR3 loop spans 14 amino acids. From germline, CDR1 is MNHEY and CDR2 SVGAGI. J lost 4 bases, V lost 5 bases, and 5 bases had no gene match. The CDR3 loop reads CASSRTSGIYEQYF. Written as DNA, the CDR3 is TGTGCCAGCAGTCGGACTAGCGGAATTTACGAGCAGTACTTC.

V and J are TRBV29-1 and TRBJ1-5; tentative D call: TRBD1 (5 bases). V was cut by 4 bases and J by 4 bases, with 11 bases left in between. CDR1 is SQVTM, CDR2 ANQGSEA, per germline. This CDR3 is 13 amino acids long. The CDR3 loop is CSVGGVSNQPQHF. DNA for the CDR3: TGCAGCGTTGGAGGGGTCAGTAATCAGCCCCAGCATTTT.

The V gene is TRBV3-1 (or the pseudogene TRBV3-2), the J gene TRBJ2-1; 7 bases match TRBD2. The CDR3 totals 16 residues. CDR1 LGHDT and CDR2 YNNKEL come from the germline V gene (reference sequence). With V trimmed by 1 base and J by 3 bases, 6 bases remained unmatched. CDR3 in amino acids: CASSQVSAGVYNEQFF. The CDR3 nucleotides are TGTGCCAGCAGCCAAGTTTCGGCGGGAGTCTACAATGAGCAGTTCTTC.

CDR3 in amino acids: CASSPQGNTGELFF. The DNA of the CDR3 is TGTGCCAGCTCACCACAGGGGAACACCGGGGAGCTGTTTTTT. The rearrangement uses TRBV18 and TRBJ2-2; no clear D. V gave up 1 base and J gave up 1 base, with 4 bases separating them. The CDR3 loop spans 14 amino acids. Germline V gene sequence: CDR1 KGHSH, CDR2 LQKENI.

This sequence joins TRBV5-6 and TRBJ1-2; no clear D. The CDR3 runs to 14 residues. Per the germline V gene, CDR1 is SGHDT and CDR2 is YYEEEE. Deletions cut 0 bases from V and 4 bases from J, with 10 bases between. The CDR3 DNA is TGTGCCAGCAGCTTGGCCAAGGTTCGCTATGGCTACACCTTC. This gives the protein CASSLAKVRYGYTF.

Only a few counts were recorded for this clone. The gene calls are TRBV11-3 and TRBJ2-7; D gene uncertain. The CDR3 runs to 12 residues. V was clipped by 1 base and J by 6 bases, with 7 bases between them. Germline V gene sequence: CDR1 SGHNT, CDR2 YENEEA. CDR3 sequence reads: CASSLGSREQYF. As DNA, the CDR3 is TGTGCCAGCAGCTTAGGCTCGCGCGAGCAGTACTTC.

The chain recombines TRBV3-1 (or the pseudogene TRBV3-2) with TRBJ2-1, with 10 bases lining up with TRBD2. Germline V gene data show CDR1 as LGHDT and CDR2 as YNNKEL (reference sequence). The CDR3 is 15 residues long. Losses at the gene ends were 6 bases for V and 1 base for J; bases not matched to a gene: 3. The CDR3: CASRLAGASYNEQFF. As DNA, the CDR3 is TGTGCCAGCAGGCTAGCGGGAGCGTCCTACAATGAGCAGTTCTTC.

The count of this clone is one. This rearrangement joins TRBV29-1 to TRBJ2-3; no clear D gene. The V gene's germline CDR1 is SQVTM and CDR2 ANQGSEA. The germline V and J ends were trimmed by 7 bases and 0 bases, with 14 bases remaining between them. The CDR3 sequence is 14 residues long. The CDR3 coding sequence is TGCAGCGCCCCGGACGGTCCTAGCACAGATACGCAGTATTTT. Its protein product is CSAPDGPSTDTQYF.

This clone has a handful of counts. The chain recombines TRBV28 with TRBJ1-1; a possible D gene is TRBD1 (5 bases). The CDR3 is 14 residues long. Germline V gene lookup returns CDR1 MDHEN and CDR2 SYDVKM. Trimming removed 8 bases from V and 1 base from J, with 14 bases in between. Written as DNA, the CDR3 is TGTGCCAGCGACGCACGAGGGGCGAACACTGAAGCTTTCTTT. Translation gives CASDARGANTEAFF.

This clone has more than one count but fewer than ten. This chain joins TRBV2 and TRBJ1-5; D not certain. From germline, CDR1 is SNHLY and CDR2 FYNNEI. The V and J ends lost 2 bases and 3 bases respectively, with 20 bases between them. There are 18 residues in the CDR3. CDR3: CASSEWLSGQAPNQPQHF. The CDR3 DNA is TGTGCCAGCAGTGAATGGCTATCTGGGCAGGCCCCCAATCAGCCCCAGCATTTT.

The rearrangement joins TRBV9 to TRBJ1-2, with unresolved D. There are 12 residues in the CDR3. V was clipped by 0 bases and J by 8 bases, with 8 bases between them. Germline CDR1 and CDR2: SGDLS and YYNGEE. The CDR3 region is CASSVGTRGYTF. The CDR3, as DNA: TGTGCCAGCAGCGTAGGTACCAGAGGCTACACCTTC.

The J gene is TRBJ2-7, the V gene TRBV19, with a tentative D call TRBD2 (6 bases). V lost 3 bases and J 5 bases, leaving 14 bases between the germline ends. The CDR3 runs 14 residues. In germline, CDR1 is LNHDA, CDR2 SQIVND (reference sequence). The CDR3: CASSMEGLSDEQYF. The CDR3 DNA sequence: TGTGCCAGTAGTATGGAGGGATTGAGCGACGAGCAGTACTTC.

This chain uses TRBV2 with TRBJ2-5; 12 nucleotides agree with TRBD2. Germline V CDR1 and CDR2: SNHLY, FYNNEI. After removal of 5 bases from V and 5 bases from J, the junction contained 9 bases not matched to a gene. This CDR3 has 16 amino acids. In nucleotides, the CDR3 is TGTGCCAGCAGTCCTGTTACCGGGACTAGCGGGGAGACCCAGTACTTC. Its protein product is CASSPVTGTSGETQYF.

The V and J genes are TRBV27 and TRBJ2-2, with TRBD2 identical over 7 bases. V shed 6 bases, J shed 7 bases, and the junction held 8 bases outside the gene matches. Germline V gene lookup returns CDR1 MNHEY and CDR2 SMNVEV (reference sequence). The CDR3 has 14 residues. The CDR3 reads CASSSWEGNGELFF. The CDR3 region has the DNA TGTGCCAGCAGCTCTTGGGAGGGAAACGGGGAGCTGTTTTTT.

The chain recombines TRBV3-1 (or the pseudogene TRBV3-2) with TRBJ2-7, with D possibly being TRBD2 (6 bases). V lost 0 bases to trimming and J lost 2 bases, with 14 bases between them. This CDR3 is 16 amino acids long. CDR1 LGHDT and CDR2 YNNKEL come from the germline V gene (reference sequence). CDR3 in amino acids: CASSQEHGTDTYEQYF. CDR3 DNA: TGTGCCAGCAGCCAAGAGCATGGGACTGATACCTACGAGCAGTACTTC.

The chain carries TRBV5-1 and TRBJ1-2; no clear D. The V gene's germline CDR1 is SGHRS and CDR2 YFSETQ. The CDR3 runs 13 residues. V was cut by 0 bases and J by 8 bases, with 11 bases left in between. The DNA for the CDR3 is TGCGCCAGCAGCTTGGCGGCGGCGCTGGGCTACACCTTC. This translates into CASSLAAALGYTF.

This clone has only a few counts. The gene calls are TRBV7-2 and TRBJ2-7; 8 bases map to TRBD1. This CDR3 is 14 amino acids long. V trimming: 2 bases; J trimming: 2 bases; junction bases outside the gene matches: 2. CDR1 and CDR2 from the germline V gene are SGHTA and FQGNSA. In DNA, the CDR3 is TGTGCCAGCAGCTTACAGGGGGCAACCTACGAGCAGTACTTC. Protein: CASSLQGATYEQYF.

The chain has TRBV5-4 and TRBJ2-3, with 8 bases lining up with TRBD2. Germline CDR1 is SGHNT and CDR2 is YYREEE (reference sequence). This CDR3 spans 16 amino acids. The ends lost 3 bases at V and 1 base at J; junction bases unmatched: 7. In nucleotides, the CDR3 is TGTGCCAGCAGCTCGCGACTAGCGTCGGGCACAGATACGCAGTATTTT. This codes for CASSSRLASGTDTQYF.

The gene calls are TRBV18 and TRBJ1-1, with D unresolved. The CDR3 covers 14 residues. The germline gives CDR1 KGHSH, CDR2 LQKENI. Trimming removed 8 bases at V and 0 bases at J, with 13 bases between. The CDR3 sequence: CASTLRDMNTEAFF. The CDR3 DNA follows: TGTGCCAGCACGTTGAGGGATATGAACACTGAAGCTTTCTTT.

V usage is TRBV7-9 and J usage is TRBJ1-2; perhaps TRBD1 as D (5 bases). This CDR3 region has 15 residues. Trimming cost V 5 bases and J 4 bases, with 17 bases left between them. Germline assignment: CDR1 SEHNR and CDR2 FQNEAQ (reference sequence). The CDR3 protein is CASSTPGERSYGYTF. The CDR3 nucleotides are TGTGCCAGCAGCACACCGGGGGAGAGAAGCTATGGCTACACCTTC. Full variable domain (remainder filled in from reference TRBV7-9 and TRBJ1-2): DTGVSQNPRHKITKRGQNVTFRCDPISEHNRLYWYRQTLGQGPEFLTYFQNEAQLEKSRLLSDRFSAERPKGSFSTLEIQRTEQGDSAMYLCASSTPGERSYGYTFGSGTRLTVV.

The chain employs TRBV19 and TRBJ1-5; D possibly corresponds to TRBD1 (6 bases). The germline V gene has CDR1 LNHDA and CDR2 SQIVND (reference sequence). The CDR3 is 16 residues long. V gave up 5 bases and J gave up 7 bases, with 21 bases separating them. The DNA of the CDR3 is TGTGCCAGTAGTCAATTAAAGGGGGGACCGAGACAGCCCCAGCATTTT. Amino acids: CASSQLKGGPRQPQHF.